This TCR beta chain originates from a study of T cells in Graves' hyperthyroidism and ophthalmopathy. Across the study: Before any treatment, at initial diagnosis, peripheral blood was collected. Study conclusions and caveats: The majority of expanded thyroid clonotypes above 0.001 also appeared in blood.

TCR beta CDR3 sequences were amplified from RNA transcripts. HTBI primers were used for first-round RT-PCR of the TCR CDR3. One entry per CDR3 protein, called by TCRdb with MiXCR from the multiplex PCR reads. The sample includes some 650,000 distinct CDR3 sequences, 15% to 20% of them seen just once. At least 3 on the Clinical Activity Score was recorded for ophthalmopathy patients, who also had NOSPECS grade at least 4 and duration under 3 months. CDR3 length: 14 amino acids. With 6 bases clipped from V and 1 base from J, the junction kept 5 bases outside the gene matches. Germline CDR1 reads MNHNS; CDR2 reads SASEGT. This clonotype was seen at least ten times. Antigen: not known.

The chain employs TRBV6-1 and TRBJ1-1, with 7 nucleotides matching TRBD1. Input material: blood. The origin of this receptor is a woman aged 40 to 50 with Graves' ophthalmopathy. The CDR3 DNA is TGTGCCAGCAGCCAAAGACAGGGGAACACTGAAGCTTTCTTT. It codes for CASSQRQGNTEAFF.